A single sample is the source of the 3 T cell receptor beta chains below, sequenced in a study of radiotherapy plus CTLA-4 blockade in lung cancer. Sequenced by immunoSEQ multiplex PCR; TCRdb stores in-frame clones only, minus some. Seen here are tens of thousands of clones, less than 80% observed once, and the top ten hold roughly 7.5%. The sequencing used peripheral blood, collected from a patient treated with radiotherapy plus ipilimumab. These receptors all stem from a human donor with non-small cell lung cancer who had stable disease on radiotherapy plus ipilimumab.

The chain couples TRBV10-2 to TRBJ2-6; D remains unclear. Per the germline V gene, CDR1 is WSHSY and CDR2 is SAAADI. V gave up 4 bases and J gave up 5 bases, with 24 bases separating them. This CDR3 region has 19 residues. The CDR3 DNA reads TGCGCCAGCAGTGGCAGAAGCACTTCTAACAAAAGTCGGGCCAACGTCCTGACTTTC. Translated: CASSGRSTSNKSRANVLTF.

Here the CDR3 reads CASSRLNSPLHF. The CDR3 bases are TGTGCCAGCAGCCGACTGAATTCACCCCTCCACTTT. The rearrangement links TRBV6-1 to TRBJ1-6; D is unclear. Deletions cut 6 bases from V and 7 bases from J, with 7 bases between. Germline loops: CDR1 MNHNS, CDR2 SASEGT. The CDR3 has 12 amino acids.

The CDR3 region is CASSLDEPGRTYTGELFF. The CDR3 coding sequence is TGTGCCAGCAGCTTAGACGAACCAGGACGGACCTACACCGGGGAGCTGTTTTTT. J is TRBJ2-2 and V is TRBV11-2; D unresolved. Germline V gene lookup returns CDR1 SGHAT and CDR2 FQNNGV. This CDR3 contains 18 residues. V shed 0 bases and J shed 3 bases, with 17 bases lying between them.